This TCR beta chain was captured by sequencing in a study of T cell responses to AZD1222 COVID-19 vaccine. V was shortened by 5 bases and J by 5 bases, with 13 bases between the two germline ends. Germline CDR1 and CDR2: SEHNR and FQNEAQ (reference sequence). The CDR3 length is 13 residues. Here immunoSEQ multiplex PCR was the method, and the copy in TCRdb shows in-frame clones only, minus some. Among 140,000 or so clones listed, about 90% were seen once. The TCR comes from an adult who received the MenACWY meningococcal vaccine as a control. This chain joins TRBV7-9 and TRBJ2-7; D may be TRBD1 or TRBD2 (5 bases each). Specimen: peripheral blood, collected 28 days after the second dose of the MenACWY control vaccine. The CDR3 region has the DNA TGTGCCAGCAGCCCCTGGCTGGGGGACGAGCAGTACTTC. Protein: CASSPWLGDEQYF.